Listed here are 31 T cell receptor beta chains from one sample, sequenced in a study of T-cell memory formation after mild COVID-19. In TCRdb, the 5' RACE reads were re-called with MiXCR into one record per CDR3 protein. The data show around 390,000 distinct CDR3 sequences, with 16% seen just once and about a fifth held by the top ten. Sequencing used PBMCs or a T cell subset sorted from them (not recorded which). The receptors were sampled from a man younger than 35 who had mild COVID-19 (a few samples of this study predate the infection). Cell type and time point are not known.

This clonotype was detected ten times or more. J is TRBJ1-4 and V is TRBV6-6, with 7 bases matching TRBD1. The CDR3 extends over 13 amino acids. Germline CDR1 reads MNHNY; CDR2 reads SVGAGI (reference sequence). V lost 6 bases to trimming and J lost 5 bases; unmatched junction nucleotides: 3. The CDR3 loop reads CASRTGPNEKLFF. The CDR3, as DNA: TGTGCCAGCAGGACAGGGCCGAATGAAAAACTGTTTTTT.

Only a few counts were recorded for this clonotype. The chain joins TRBV12-3 or TRBV12-4 to TRBJ1-5; D remains unclear. V lost 3 bases, J lost 6 bases, and 6 bases lay in between. This CDR3 comprises 12 residues. The CDR3: CASSFLPQPQHF. As DNA, the CDR3 is TGTGCCAGCAGTTTTCTCCCTCAGCCCCAGCATTTT.

This chain joins TRBV4-3 and TRBJ2-2; the D is unclear. V lost 1 base and J 0 bases, leaving 6 bases between the germline ends. CDR3 length: 15 amino acids. Germline V lookup: CDR1 LGHNA, CDR2 YSLEER. The CDR3 bases are TGCGCCAGCAGCCAAGGAGGCACGAACACCGGGGAGCTGTTTTTT. This encodes CASSQGGTNTGELFF.

This clonotype has only a few counts. The chain has TRBV7-9 and TRBJ2-4, with D unclear. CDR1 is SEHNR, CDR2 FQNEAQ, per germline (reference sequence). The length of the CDR3 is 16 residues. The V end was cut by 5 bases, the J end by 3 bases, with 17 bases between. The CDR3 DNA reads TGTGCCAGCAGCCGCATACCGGGCGTAGGCAAAAACATTCAGTACTTC. It is translated as CASSRIPGVGKNIQYF.

This chain uses TRBV7-3 with TRBJ1-1; D call uncertain. The CDR3 runs 16 residues. The V and J ends lost 9 bases and 1 base respectively, with 21 bases between them. From germline, CDR1 is SGHTA and CDR2 FQGTGA. The CDR3 nucleotides read TGTGCCAGAAAACATAGAACTCTGGCGTCGAACACTGAAGCTTTCTTT. Its protein product is CARKHRTLASNTEAFF.

V is TRBV10-2 and J is TRBJ1-2, with D perhaps TRBD1 (6 bases). Trimming removed 7 bases from V and 13 bases from J, with 16 bases in between. CDR1 is WSHSY, CDR2 SAAADI, per germline. The CDR3 covers 11 residues. The CDR3 spells CASKDSLSPTF. The DNA of the CDR3 is TGCGCCAGCAAGGACAGTCTGAGTCCCACCTTC.

Only a few counts were recorded for this clonotype. The V gene is TRBV5-1, the J gene TRBJ1-2, with D hard to call. CDR1 is SGHRS, CDR2 YFSETQ, per germline. V lost 4 bases to trimming and J lost 4 bases, with 11 bases between them. This CDR3 spans 13 amino acids. The CDR3 loop reads CASSPAEGYGYTF. The DNA of the CDR3 is TGCGCCAGCAGCCCGGCCGAGGGCTATGGCTACACCTTC.

This clonotype was recorded a few times. The chain links TRBV5-1 to TRBJ1-1; no reliable D call. The V end lost 6 bases, the J end lost 0 bases, and 12 bases lay between the germline ends. The CDR3 spans 14 residues. The germline CDR1 and CDR2 sequences are SGHRS and YFSETQ. This CDR3 is CASMNDVMNTEAFF. In DNA form, the CDR3 reads TGCGCCAGCATGAATGATGTAATGAACACTGAAGCTTTCTTT.

CDR3: CASSFTSGVSTDTQYF. The CDR3 region has the DNA TGTGCCAGCAGCTTCACTAGCGGCGTTAGCACAGATACGCAGTATTTT. This rearrangement joins TRBV7-9 to TRBJ2-3; 8 nucleotides agree with TRBD2. V shed 3 bases, J shed 0 bases, and the junction held 5 bases outside the gene matches. Per germline, CDR1 SEHNR and CDR2 FQNEAQ (reference sequence). This CDR3 is 16 amino acids long.

This chain connects TRBV20-1 to TRBJ2-5; 8 nucleotides match TRBD2. Germline CDR1 and CDR2: DFQATT and SNEGSKA (reference sequence). V shed 3 bases, J shed 0 bases, and the junction held 0 bases outside the gene matches. The CDR3 runs to 13 residues. The CDR3 region has the DNA TGCAGTGCTAGCGGGGGGGACCAAGAGACCCAGTACTTC. It codes for CSASGGDQETQYF.

This clonotype was found many times. V is TRBV5-1 and J is TRBJ2-7; D is perhaps TRBD1 (6 bases). The V gene's germline CDR1 is SGHRS and CDR2 YFSETQ. The V gene lost 4 bases and the J gene lost 0 bases, with 11 bases spanning the gap. The CDR3 contains 14 residues. The CDR3 reads CASSRDRPSYEQYF. The CDR3 coding sequence is TGCGCCAGCAGCCGTGACAGGCCCTCCTACGAGCAGTACTTC.

The V and J genes are TRBV27 and TRBJ1-4; 9 nucleotides match TRBD1. Unmatched junction bases numbered 8, after V lost 7 bases and J lost 8 bases. This CDR3 has 14 amino acids. CDR1 and CDR2 (germline): MNHEY, SMNVEV (reference sequence). The CDR3 DNA is TGTGCCAGCACGACAGGGGGGCGGTCGGAAAAACTGTTTTTT. Amino acid sequence: CASTTGGRSEKLFF.

This clonotype was counted a few times. The V and J genes are TRBV6-5 and TRBJ2-2; 7 positions match TRBD1. There are 15 residues in the CDR3. Germline CDR1 reads MNHEY; CDR2 reads SVGAGI. After removal of 2 bases from V and 4 bases from J, the junction contained 4 bases not matched to a gene. CDR3 DNA sequence: TGTGCCAGCAGTTACGGGGACAGCGGCACCGGGGAGCTGTTTTTT. It specifies CASSYGDSGTGELFF.

This clonotype was seen a handful of times. The chain joins TRBV10-1 to TRBJ2-7, with D perhaps matching TRBD1 or TRBD2 (6 bases each). This CDR3 has 14 residues. Trimming cost V 1 base and J 2 bases, with 9 bases left between them. Germline assignment: CDR1 WNHNN and CDR2 SYGVQD (reference sequence). The CDR3 nucleotides are TGCGCCAGCAGTGAGTTGGAGGGGGCCTACGAGCAGTACTTC. It specifies CASSELEGAYEQYF.

The chain is built from TRBV11-2 and TRBJ2-1; the D gene could be TRBD1 or TRBD2 (5 bases each). The CDR3 spans 12 residues. Germline V gene data show CDR1 as SGHAT and CDR2 as FQNNGV. With 1 base removed from V and 9 bases from J, the gap between germline ends came to 7 bases. CDR3 amino acids: CASSLGDGEQFF. The CDR3 bases are TGTGCCAGCAGCTTAGGGGACGGTGAGCAGTTCTTC.

The sample holds many counts of this clonotype. V and J are TRBV4-3 and TRBJ2-3; 9 bases fit TRBD2. Germline lookup yields CDR1 LGHNA and CDR2 YSLEER. V shed 6 bases and J 6 bases; nucleotides not matched to a gene: 10. CDR3 length: 15 amino acids. For the CDR3, the DNA is TGCGCCAGCAGTCAATCCAGGCTAGCGGGGGATACGCAGTATTTT. Its protein product is CASSQSRLAGDTQYF.

This clonotype was seen a handful of times. V usage is TRBV18 and J usage is TRBJ1-1; 7 bases match TRBD1. The V gene's germline CDR1 is KGHSH and CDR2 LQKENI. J was trimmed by 1 base and V by 1 base; bases with no gene match: 3. The CDR3 loop spans 15 amino acids. The CDR3 bases are TGTGCCAGCTCACCACGGGGACAGCCGAACACTGAAGCTTTCTTT. This codes for CASSPRGQPNTEAFF.

In its sample, this clonotype was seen a few times. The rearrangement joins TRBV12-3 or TRBV12-4 to TRBJ1-5; D remains unclear. The CDR3 loop spans 19 amino acids. Deletions cut 3 bases from V and 2 bases from J, with 23 bases between. The CDR3, as DNA: TGTGCCAGCAGTTTCTCCCCGCCGCGGGCGCGGCACCGCAATCAGCCCCAGCATTTT. Its translation is CASSFSPPRARHRNQPQHF.

The chain joins TRBV7-2 to TRBJ2-1; D is uncertain. Germline V gives CDR1 SGHTA, CDR2 FQGNSA. V lost 7 bases and J lost 8, with 15 bases in between. The CDR3 length is 13 residues. The CDR3 loop is CASTYYAHDEQFF. The CDR3 coding sequence is TGTGCCAGCACCTACTACGCCCACGATGAGCAGTTCTTC. Looking up the rest from reference TRBV7-2 and TRBJ2-1 gives the full variable domain: GAGVSQSPSNKVTEKGKDVELRCDPISGHTALYWYRQSLGQGLEFLIYFQGNSAPDKSGLPSDRFSAERTGGSVSTLTIQRTQQEDSAVYLCASTYYAHDEQFFGPGTRLTVL.

This clonotype has just a few counts. J is TRBJ2-5 and V is TRBV20-1; TRBD2 aligns across 14 bases. V lost 6 bases and J lost 4; bases outside the gene matches: 7. The CDR3 loop spans 15 amino acids. CDR1 is DFQATT, CDR2 SNEGSKA, per germline (reference sequence). CDR3 sequence reads: CSATPGLAGVETQYF. The CDR3 region has the DNA TGCAGTGCGACACCGGGACTAGCGGGGGTAGAGACCCAGTACTTC.

This clonotype turned up a few times. A much larger clone lies one base from this, so it may be a read error. The chain carries TRBV9 and TRBJ2-3; 8 bases match TRBD2. With V trimmed by 0 bases and J by 4 bases, 1 base remained unmatched. The CDR3 loop spans 14 amino acids. Germline V gene lookup returns CDR1 SGDLS and CDR2 YYNGEE. This CDR3 is CASSVAGGPDTQYF. In nucleotides, the CDR3 is TGTGCCAGCAGCGTAGCGGGGGGGCCAGATACGCAGTATTTT. Complete variable domain (other parts from reference TRBV9 and TRBJ2-3): DSGVTQTPKHLITATGQRVTLRCSPRSGDLSVYWYQQSLDQGLQFLIQYYNGEERAKGNILERFSAQQFPDLHSELNLSSLELGDSALYFCASSVAGGPDTQYFGPGTRLTVL.

The gene calls are TRBV28 and TRBJ1-5; 7 positions match TRBD1. The germline V gene has CDR1 MDHEN and CDR2 SYDVKM. This CDR3 is built from 14 residues. Trimming at V came to 5 bases and at J to 6 bases, leaving 7 bases not matched to a gene. The CDR3 reads CASSIHRGGQPQHF. For the CDR3, the DNA is TGTGCCAGCAGTATCCACAGGGGCGGTCAGCCCCAGCATTTT.

In its sample, this clonotype was seen a few times. The chain carries TRBV12-3 or TRBV12-4 and TRBJ1-3; no reliable D call. This CDR3 has 14 amino acids. The V and J ends lost 3 bases and 3 bases respectively, with 9 bases between them. CDR3 sequence (DNA): TGTGCCAGCAGTTTTGAAGGGTTTGGAAACACCATATATTTT. Its translation: CASSFEGFGNTIYF.

This clonotype was observed a handful of times. J is TRBJ2-7 and V is TRBV4-3; a weak D match, TRBD2 (5 bases). The germline gives CDR1 LGHNA, CDR2 YSLEER. V was clipped by 0 bases and J by 2 bases, with 17 bases between them. The CDR3 is 17 residues long. The CDR3, as DNA: TGCGCCAGCAGCCAAGATTTGAATCGAGACTACGCCTACGAGCAGTACTTC. This codes for CASSQDLNRDYAYEQYF.

The V gene is TRBV20-1, the J gene TRBJ1-5; the match to TRBD1 covers 7 bases. In germline, CDR1 is DFQATT, CDR2 SNEGSKA (reference sequence). The V and J ends lost 3 bases and 0 bases, in that order; junction bases with no gene match: 5. This CDR3 has 15 residues. Here the CDR3 reads CSARWTGYSNQPQHF. DNA of the CDR3: TGCAGTGCTAGGTGGACAGGTTATAGCAATCAGCCCCAGCATTTT.

This clonotype was recorded a few times. The chain links TRBV5-1 to TRBJ2-7; 7 bases are shared with TRBD2. Losses at the gene ends were 4 bases for V and 6 bases for J; bases not matched to a gene: 7. CDR1 is SGHRS, CDR2 YFSETQ, per germline. This CDR3 comprises 13 residues. In DNA form, the CDR3 reads TGCGCCAGCAGCCTGGACGCGGGGGTCGAGCAGTACTTC. Encoded protein: CASSLDAGVEQYF.

The rearrangement links TRBV6-5 to TRBJ1-2; possibly TRBD1 for D (6 bases). V was shortened by 2 bases and J by 3 bases, with 13 bases between the two germline ends. The CDR3 is 15 amino acids. The germline V gene encodes CDR1 MNHEY and CDR2 SVGAGI. The CDR3 coding sequence is TGTGCCAGCAGTTACGGGGGGGGCGCCGACTATGGCTACACCTTC. This gives the protein CASSYGGGADYGYTF.

This clonotype was seen a handful of times. The J gene is TRBJ2-3, the V gene TRBV2; D might be TRBD1 (5 bases). The CDR3 is 15 amino acids. Per germline, CDR1 SNHLY and CDR2 FYNNEI. Trimming removed 3 bases from V and 1 base from J, with 11 bases in between. The CDR3 sequence: CASSEVDSRTDTQYF. CDR3 DNA: TGTGCCAGCAGTGAGGTTGACAGCCGCACAGATACGCAGTATTTT.

Only a few counts were recorded for this clonotype. The chain has TRBV9 and TRBJ2-3; TRBD1 aligns across 7 bases. With V trimmed by 0 bases and J by 5 bases, 6 bases remained unmatched. CDR1 is SGDLS and CDR2 is YYNGEE in the germline V gene. The CDR3 is 15 residues long. The CDR3 bases are TGTGCCAGCAGCGTAGACGGTCAGGGGGTAGATACGCAGTATTTT. Its translation is CASSVDGQGVDTQYF.

This clonotype showed up many times. V usage is TRBV6-6 and J usage is TRBJ2-3, with D unresolved. CDR3 length equals 14 residues. Germline V gene sequence: CDR1 MNHNY, CDR2 SVGAGI (reference sequence). Trimming cost V 6 bases and J 4 bases, with 14 bases left between them. For the CDR3, the DNA is TGTGCCAGCAGCTCCAACCTCGGCCCAGATACGCAGTATTTT. It is translated as CASSSNLGPDTQYF.

In its sample, this clonotype was seen many times. DNA for the CDR3: TGTGCCAGCAGGGATACAGGGAGCACAGATACGCAGTATTTT. This codes for CASRDTGSTDTQYF. The chain employs TRBV2 and TRBJ2-3; perhaps TRBD1 as D (6 bases). Deletions cut 6 bases from V and 0 bases from J, with 10 bases between. This CDR3 is 14 amino acids long. CDR1 and CDR2 from the germline V gene are SNHLY and FYNNEI.